The 20 T cell receptor beta chains below come from one sample, sequenced in a study of blood T cell repertoires in COVID-19. TCRdb's table, derived via immunoSEQ multiplex PCR, lists solely in-frame clones and lacks some. The data contain 250,000 to 350,000 clones, 80% to 90% of them singletons. The material sequenced was PBMCs or T cells enriched from blood (not recorded which). The receptors come from a woman aged 30 to 39 who had recovered from COVID-19.

This chain connects TRBV28 to TRBJ1-5; 7 bases map to TRBD1. Germline CDR1 MDHEN, CDR2 SYDVKM. V lost 4 bases and J lost 0; bases outside the gene matches: 6. CDR3 length: 16 amino acids. CDR3 nucleotide sequence: TGTGCCAGCAGTTCCGAGGACAGGTATAGCAATCAGCCCCAGCATTTT. This encodes CASSSEDRYSNQPQHF.

The chain links TRBV3-1 (or the pseudogene TRBV3-2) to TRBJ1-3; D is perhaps TRBD1 (6 bases). This CDR3 has 15 amino acids. V lost 3 bases and J 0 bases, leaving 9 bases between the germline ends. Germline V gives CDR1 LGHDT, CDR2 YNNKEL (reference sequence). This CDR3 is CASSQDSYSGNTIYF. In DNA, the CDR3 is TGTGCCAGCAGCCAGGACAGTTACTCTGGAAACACCATATATTTT.

The chain carries TRBV5-1 and TRBJ2-5; a weak D match, TRBD2 (6 bases). The length of the CDR3 is 14 residues. Germline values: CDR1 SGHRS, CDR2 YFSETQ. Trimming took 4 bases from V and 2 from J, leaving 12 bases between them. The CDR3 protein is CASSGGTIQETQYF. The CDR3 DNA reads as TGCGCCAGCAGCGGGGGGACCATACAAGAGACCCAGTACTTC.

V is TRBV5-4 and J is TRBJ2-2; TRBD2 matches 15 bases. This CDR3 is built from 17 residues. Trimming took 3 bases from V and 3 from J; bases not matched to a gene: 3. Per germline, CDR1 SGHNT and CDR2 YYREEE (reference sequence). In nucleotides, the CDR3 is TGTGCCAGCAGCTCGGGGACTAGCGGGGGGTACACCGGGGAGCTGTTTTTT. It translates to CASSSGTSGGYTGELFF.

This clone was detected once. The chain employs TRBV9 and TRBJ2-3; 10 nucleotides align to TRBD2. Trimming cost V 7 bases and J 5 bases; bases outside gene matches: 7. Germline V gene sequence: CDR1 SGDLS, CDR2 YYNGEE. This CDR3 is 14 amino acids long. The CDR3 sequence is CASRAGGAEDTQYF. CDR3 in DNA: TGTGCCAGCCGAGCGGGGGGGGCCGAAGATACGCAGTATTTT.

The CDR3 DNA sequence: TGTGCCAGCAGCCTACAGAGGACAGTGCCTGAAGCTTTCTTT. Translation: CASSLQRTVPEAFF. V gene TRBV11-2 combines with J gene TRBJ1-1, with D perhaps TRBD1 (6 bases). The CDR3 spans 14 residues. V gave up 5 bases and J gave up 6 bases, with 16 bases separating them. Germline CDR1 reads SGHAT; CDR2 reads FQNNGV.

The chain joins TRBV2 to TRBJ2-5; a possible D gene is TRBD2 (5 bases). Germline V lookup: CDR1 SNHLY, CDR2 FYNNEI. Trimming took off 2 bases at V and 5 bases at J, with 9 bases between the two ends. The CDR3 has 13 amino acids. CDR3 protein: CASSELAWETQYF. In DNA form, the CDR3 reads TGTGCCAGCAGTGAACTAGCTTGGGAGACCCAGTACTTC.

The chain joins TRBV18 to TRBJ1-4; D perhaps matches TRBD1 (5 bases). This CDR3 contains 14 residues. V was pared by 9 bases and J by 2 bases, with 13 bases between. Germline loops: CDR1 KGHSH, CDR2 LQKENI. CDR3 sequence reads: CASSEGTTNEKLFF. CDR3 coding DNA: TGTGCCAGTTCGGAGGGGACCACTAATGAAAAACTGTTTTTT.

This clone was recorded once. This chain connects TRBV13 to TRBJ1-5; TRBD1 might be the D (5 bases). Germline values: CDR1 PRHDT, CDR2 FYEKMQ (reference sequence). V was cut by 5 bases and J by 0 bases, with 11 bases left in between. This CDR3 is built from 15 residues. CDR3 DNA: TGTGCCAGCAGCCTCGGAGACAGTAGCAATCAGCCCCAGCATTTT. This sequence encodes CASSLGDSSNQPQHF.

This sequence joins TRBV2 and TRBJ1-1, with no clear D. CDR3 length: 14 residues. V was trimmed by 5 bases and J by 7 bases, leaving 17 bases between them. CDR1 and CDR2 (germline): SNHLY, FYNNEI. CDR3 nucleotide sequence: TGTGCCAGCAGTCTCCAGAGGGCGGCACTTGAAGCTTTCTTT. Translating it yields CASSLQRAALEAFF.

This rearrangement joins TRBV6-1 to TRBJ1-2; possible D gene TRBD1, 5 bases. CDR3 size: 14 residues. The V and J ends lost 1 base and 6 bases respectively, with 12 bases between them. From germline, CDR1 is MNHNS and CDR2 SASEGT. The CDR3 region has the DNA TGTGCCAGCAGTGAAGTTGGCAGGGTGGATGGCTACACCTTC. As protein: CASSEVGRVDGYTF.

This clone was counted between two and nine times. The chain links TRBV6-5 to TRBJ2-7, with 7 bases lining up with TRBD1. V shed 5 bases, J shed 3 bases, and the junction held 4 bases outside the gene matches. This CDR3 has 13 amino acids. Germline CDR1 reads MNHEY; CDR2 reads SVGAGI. This CDR3 is CASSLNRGYEQYF. CDR3 nucleotides: TGTGCCAGCAGTCTTAACAGGGGCTACGAGCAGTACTTC.

V usage is TRBV11-2 and J usage is TRBJ2-1, with 10 bases that match TRBD2. Per germline, CDR1 SGHAT and CDR2 FQNNGV. V shed 1 base and J 4 bases; nucleotides not matched to a gene: 10. The CDR3 spans 18 residues. In DNA, the CDR3 is TGTGCCAGCAGCTTAGTCCTAGCGGGGGCCCGGGGGTACAATGAGCAGTTCTTC. This codes for CASSLVLAGARGYNEQFF.

This clone was recorded only once. V gene TRBV19 combines with J gene TRBJ1-1; TRBD1 agrees at 7 bases. The V segment lost 3 bases and the J segment 6 bases; nucleotides outside the gene matches: 7. The germline V gene encodes CDR1 LNHDA and CDR2 SQIVND (reference sequence). This CDR3 spans 14 amino acids. The CDR3 region has the DNA TGTGCCAGTAGTATCGCCAGGGGGTCCTCTGAAGCTTTCTTT. It encodes CASSIARGSSEAFF.

This clone has just one count. The chain uses TRBV5-1 and TRBJ2-7; D possibly corresponds to TRBD1 (6 bases). Trimming removed 2 bases from V and 2 bases from J, with 8 bases in between. The CDR3 consists of 13 residues. Germline loops: CDR1 SGHRS, CDR2 YFSETQ. CDR3: CASSLQGTYEQYF. CDR3 DNA: TGCGCCAGCAGCTTACAGGGTACCTACGAGCAGTACTTC.

The sample holds a few counts of this clone. This chain links TRBV9 with TRBJ1-2; possible D gene TRBD1, 5 bases. Trimming left V 3 bases short and J 7 bases short, with 19 bases between. The germline gives CDR1 SGDLS, CDR2 YYNGEE. The CDR3 loop spans 15 amino acids. The CDR3 region is CASSEGVGWTGGYTF. The CDR3 DNA reads TGTGCCAGCAGCGAAGGGGTAGGGTGGACGGGTGGCTACACCTTC.

The count of this clone is one. The CDR3 protein is CASTQTGDYGYTF. As DNA, the CDR3 is TGTGCCAGCACTCAGACAGGGGACTATGGCTACACCTTC. The rearrangement joins TRBV28 to TRBJ1-2; 8 bases are a match to TRBD1. The CDR3 extends over 13 amino acids. Trimming at V came to 7 bases and at J to 3 bases, leaving 4 bases not matched to a gene. Germline values: CDR1 MDHEN, CDR2 SYDVKM.

The chain combines TRBV10-3 with TRBJ1-2; no definite D call. This CDR3 contains 12 residues. The germline CDR1 and CDR2 sequences are ENHRY and SYGVKD. V was clipped by 8 bases and J by 8 bases, with 15 bases between them. The CDR3 loop reads CAIVEPPGGYTF. Here the CDR3 DNA reads TGTGCCATCGTAGAACCGCCGGGAGGCTACACCTTC.

The chain joins TRBV21-1 to TRBJ1-1. TRBV21-1 is reported as a pseudogene. This CDR3 spans 14 amino acids. CDR3 sequence: CASSKKRINTEAFF. Written as DNA, the CDR3 is TGTGCCAGTTCAAAGAAGAGGATAAACACTGAAGCTTTCTTT.

CDR3 protein: CASSFGGGKETQYF. CDR3 DNA: TGTGCCAGCAGCTTCGGCGGGGGGAAAGAGACCCAGTACTTC. V usage is TRBV7-9 and J usage is TRBJ2-5; the match to TRBD2 covers 8 bases. CDR3 size: 14 residues. With V trimmed by 3 bases and J by 3 bases, 3 bases remained unmatched. Germline V gives CDR1 SEHNR, CDR2 FQNEAQ (reference sequence).